This T cell receptor beta chain was recovered during a study of blood T cell repertoires in COVID-19. The germline V gene encodes CDR1 MGHRA and CDR2 YSYEKL. This CDR3 has 16 amino acids. J was trimmed by 4 bases and V by 4 bases; bases with no gene match: 10. Clones were sequenced by immunoSEQ multiplex PCR, and TCRdb holds only the in-frame ones, with some missing. The table lists tens of thousands of clones, approximately 83% of them singletons. The chain combines TRBV4-1 with TRBJ1-2, with 9 bases lining up with TRBD1. This receptor was taken from a woman of 80 years or more with active or convalescent COVID-19. Sequenced material: peripheral blood. The CDR3 sequence is CASSLKKQGAVYGYTF. The CDR3 nucleotides are TGCGCCAGCAGCCTGAAGAAACAGGGGGCGGTCTATGGCTACACCTTC.